The source of this T cell receptor (beta chain) is a study of blood T cells in healthy people across ages. General study results and limits: The recorded TCR beta diversity per million T cells decreased in a roughly linear manner with age. A strong correlation between TCR beta diversity and naive T cell percentage was seen. PBMCs went unsorted, and a conclusive naive versus antigen-experienced comparison was therefore prevented.

A second PCR of 7 to 11 cycles used a sample-barcoded 5' primer and a J-beta primer mix. TCRdb independently ran MiXCR on the 5' RACE reads; one entry per CDR3 protein. Among roughly 680,000 distinct CDR3 sequences listed, around 21% were seen once. Germline loops: CDR1 SGHNT, CDR2 YYREEE (reference sequence). The CDR3 consists of 17 residues. With regard to this clonotype: Its antigen is undetermined.

For every donor, a draw yielded around 10 milliliters of peripheral blood. What was sequenced was blood. The sequence came from a man aged 65 to 79 in good health. The V gene is TRBV5-4, the J gene TRBJ2-5; 14 bases are shared with TRBD2. The closer fit of TRBJ2-7 to the DNA end suggests the J call may be wrong. In DNA, the CDR3 is TGTGCCAGCAGCTCTGGGACTAGCGGGAGCATCCAGGGCGAGCAGTACTTC. Protein sequence: CASSSGTSGSIQGEQYF.